These T cell receptor beta chains were read from a single sample in a study of human T cells and chemical hapten exposure. TCRdb processed the RACE reads anew with MiXCR; each CDR3 protein has one entry. The sample carries 380,000 or so distinct CDR3 sequences, approximately 5.8% recorded once. Specimen: whole blood, collected in connection with sensitization to the hapten diphenylcyclopropenone (DPC). These receptors all stem from a woman younger than 35 with alopecia areata. Some clones in this sample may be carry-over from other donors' samples. CDR3s include the opening cysteine and the closing phenylalanine or tryptophan. D genes are given only for firm matches. Expanded clones get a size class; other rows say once, few or many, or leave the size out.

d_call	clone_size	v_call	j_call	cdr3_aa	cdr3_nt
TRBD2	many	TRBV7-2	TRBJ2-1	CASSLEPGGPSEQFF	TGTGCCAGCAGCTTAGAGCCGGGGGGGCCAAGTGAGCAGTTCTTC
NA	many	TRBV28	TRBJ2-5	CASSPPRGWETQYF	TGTGCCAGCAGCCCCCCCCGAGGGTGGGAGACCCAGTACTTC
TRBD2	NA	TRBV7-6	TRBJ2-5	CASSPRGLAGAQETQYF	TGTGCCAGCAGCCCGAGGGGACTAGCGGGGGCACAAGAGACCCAGTACTTC
NA	NA	TRBV4-3	TRBJ1-2	CASSPQVQTGYYGYTF	TGCGCCAGCAGCCCCCAAGTCCAAACCGGTTACTATGGCTACACCTTC
NA	many	TRBV25-1	TRBJ2-3	CASSEFWGPDTQYF	TGTGCCAGCAGTGAATTCTGGGGTCCGGATACGCAGTATTTT
NA	few	TRBV4-3	TRBJ2-2	CASSQDPRQAFGELFF	TGCGCCAGCAGCCAAGATCCGAGACAGGCTTTCGGGGAGCTGTTTTTT
NA	NA	TRBV9	TRBJ1-5	CASSVGVNQPQHF	TGTGCCAGCAGCGTAGGGGTCAATCAGCCCCAGCATTTT
NA	few	TRBV29-1	TRBJ2-3	CSVTDTQYF	TGCAGCGTGACGGATACGCAGTATTTT
NA	few	TRBV7-9	TRBJ1-1	CASSWVTTPEAFF	TGTGCCAGCAGCTGGGTGACAACCCCGGAAGCTTTCTTT
NA	few	TRBV29-1	TRBJ2-2	CSVDLPDSANTGELFF	TGCAGCGTCGATCTCCCCGACAGTGCGAACACCGGGGAGCTGTTTTTT
TRBD2	many	TRBV2	TRBJ2-3	CASSRDYADTQYF	TGTGCCAGCAGCCGGGACTATGCAGATACGCAGTATTTT
TRBD1	many	TRBV7-9	TRBJ1-1	CASSLTGGAAAFF	TGTGCCAGCAGCCTGACAGGGGGTGCCGCCGCTTTCTTT
NA	few	TRBV6-2/TRBV6-3	TRBJ1-1	CASSYRGQNTEAFF	TGTGCCAGCAGTTACAGGGGTCAGAACACTGAAGCTTTCTTT
TRBD1	many	TRBV27	TRBJ1-4	CASSRDRGTATNEKLFF	TGTGCCAGCAGCCGGGACAGGGGAACTGCAACTAATGAAAAACTGTTTTTT
NA	many	TRBV29-1	TRBJ2-3	CSVIPGEGPPFNTQYF	TGCAGCGTCATACCGGGAGAGGGGCCCCCTTTTAATACGCAGTATTTT
NA	NA	TRBV20-1	TRBJ1-1	CSAREQGLGTEAFF	TGCAGTGCTAGAGAGCAGGGGTTGGGCACTGAAGCTTTCTTT
TRBD2	few	TRBV5-4	TRBJ2-5	CASSGMASGAGETQYF	TGTGCCAGCAGCGGAATGGCTAGCGGGGCCGGGGAGACCCAGTACTTC
NA	NA	TRBV7-2	TRBJ2-3	CASSLAFTDTQYF	TGTGCCAGCAGCTTAGCATTCACAGATACGCAGTATTTT
NA	NA	TRBV27	TRBJ2-4	CASSLGGAGLAKNIQYF	TGTGCCAGCAGTTTAGGGGGGGCAGGGCTTGCCAAAAACATTCAGTACTTC
NA	few	TRBV25-1	TRBJ2-1	CASSARQEFNEQFF	TGTGCCAGCAGTGCCCGACAGGAATTCAATGAGCAGTTCTTC
TRBD2	few	TRBV9	TRBJ2-7	CASSPSFTGGYYEQYF	TGTGCCAGCAGCCCCAGTTTTACGGGGGGATACTACGAGCAGTACTTC
TRBD2	few	TRBV6-5	TRBJ2-7	CASSYVRGGPGEQYF	TGTGCCAGCAGTTACGTACGGGGGGGACCAGGCGAGCAGTACTTC
NA	many	TRBV6-2/TRBV6-3	TRBJ2-7	CASSDDSPYEQYF	TGTGCCAGCAGTGACGACAGTCCCTACGAGCAGTACTTC